This T cell receptor (beta chain) appears in the sequencing data of a study of shared clonotypes between healthy human individuals. The protocol was immunoSEQ multiplex PCR, while the TCRdb copy is restricted to in-frame clones and leaves out a portion. The sample records roughly 2.2 million clones, 93% being singletons. Germline trimming cut 2 bases from V and 7 bases from J; bases unmatched to any gene: 6. The CDR3 covers 15 residues. Germline loops: CDR1 MNHEY, CDR2 SVGAGI. Sequencing was performed on naive CD4+ T cells from PBMCs. Documented subset: CD45RA+ positively selected. This receptor was taken from a man aged 18 to 35 in good health. Some clones in this sample may be carry-over from other donors' samples. V gene TRBV6-5 combines with J gene TRBJ2-1; TRBD2 agrees at 9 bases. The DNA of the CDR3 is TGTGCCAGCAGTTACCGCGGGGGGGCAACGAATGAGCAGTTCTTC. Translated: CASSYRGGATNEQFF.